This TCR beta chain stems from a study of Graves' ophthalmopathy and Graves' hyperthyroidism. About the study: Peripheral blood (taken before any treatment) was collected at initial diagnosis.

The CDR3 has 12 amino acids. The J segment lost 4 bases and the V segment lost 7 bases, leaving 5 bases of the junction unmatched. CDR1 is SQVTM and CDR2 is ANQGSEA in the germline V gene. As concerns this clonotype: One base away lies a much larger clone, so this may be a sequencing read error. Given the absence of the conserved phenylalanine or tryptophan at the CDR3 end, a read error is likely.

As the template, RNA transcripts were used to amplify TCR beta CDR3 regions. Investigators did first-round RT-PCR with HTBI primers, then second-round multiplex PCR. Via MiXCR, TCRdb re-called the multiplex PCR reads, giving one row per CDR3 protein. The sample comprises more than 300,000 distinct CDR3 sequences, roughly 15% of which are singletons, and 5.5% to 7% rests with the top ten. Sample: peripheral blood. This TCR derives from a woman between 18 and 29 years old with stable Graves' hyperthyroidism. The chain carries TRBV29-1 and TRBJ1-1, with 8 bases that match TRBD1. In DNA form, the CDR3 reads TGCAGCGCATGGACAGGGTCCACTGAAGCTTTCGTT. Translated: CSAWTGSTEAFV.